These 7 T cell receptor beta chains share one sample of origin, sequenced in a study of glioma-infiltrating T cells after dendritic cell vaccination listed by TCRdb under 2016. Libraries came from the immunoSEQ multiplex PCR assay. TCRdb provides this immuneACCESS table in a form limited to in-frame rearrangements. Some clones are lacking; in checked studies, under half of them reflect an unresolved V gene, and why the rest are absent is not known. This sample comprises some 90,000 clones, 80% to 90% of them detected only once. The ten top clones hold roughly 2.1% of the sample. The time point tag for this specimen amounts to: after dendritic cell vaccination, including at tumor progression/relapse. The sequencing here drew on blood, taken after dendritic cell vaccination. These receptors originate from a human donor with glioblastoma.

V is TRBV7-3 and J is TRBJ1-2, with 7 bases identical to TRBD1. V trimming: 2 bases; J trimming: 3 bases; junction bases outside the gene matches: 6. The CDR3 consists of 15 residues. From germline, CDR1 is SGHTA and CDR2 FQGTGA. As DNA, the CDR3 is TGTGCCAGCAGCTTAGATCCAGGGGGTCACTATGGCTACACCTTC. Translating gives CASSLDPGGHYGYTF.

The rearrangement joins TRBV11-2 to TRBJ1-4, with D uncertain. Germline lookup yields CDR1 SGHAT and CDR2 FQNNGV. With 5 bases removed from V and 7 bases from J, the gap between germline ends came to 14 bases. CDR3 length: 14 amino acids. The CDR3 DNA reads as TGTGCCAGCAGCCCGTCGATATCCGGTGAAAAACTGTTTTTT. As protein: CASSPSISGEKLFF.

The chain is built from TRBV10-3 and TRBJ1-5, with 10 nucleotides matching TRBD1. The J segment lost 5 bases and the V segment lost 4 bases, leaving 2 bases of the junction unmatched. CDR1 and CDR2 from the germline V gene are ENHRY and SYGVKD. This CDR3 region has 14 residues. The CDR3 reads CAISAGQGDQPQHF. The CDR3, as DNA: TGTGCCATCAGTGCTGGACAGGGGGATCAGCCCCAGCATTTT.

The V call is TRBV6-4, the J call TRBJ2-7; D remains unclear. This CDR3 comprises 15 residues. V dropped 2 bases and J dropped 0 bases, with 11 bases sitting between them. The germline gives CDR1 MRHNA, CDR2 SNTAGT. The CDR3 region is CASSDRHVNSYEQYV. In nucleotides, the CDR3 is TGTGCCAGCAGTGACAGACACGTTAACTCCTACGAGCAGTACGTC.

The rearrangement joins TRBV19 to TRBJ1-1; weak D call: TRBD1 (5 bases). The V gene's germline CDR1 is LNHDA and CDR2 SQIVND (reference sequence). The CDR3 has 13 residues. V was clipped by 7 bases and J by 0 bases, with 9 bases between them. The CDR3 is CASNQGMNTEAFF. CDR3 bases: TGTGCCAGTAACCAGGGAATGAACACTGAAGCTTTCTTT.

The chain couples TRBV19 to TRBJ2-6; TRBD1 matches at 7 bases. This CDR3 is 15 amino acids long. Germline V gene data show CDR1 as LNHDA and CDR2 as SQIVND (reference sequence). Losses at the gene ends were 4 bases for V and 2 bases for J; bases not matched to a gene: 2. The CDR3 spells CASSKGTAGANVLTF. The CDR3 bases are TGTGCCAGTAGTAAAGGGACAGCTGGGGCCAACGTCCTGACTTTC.

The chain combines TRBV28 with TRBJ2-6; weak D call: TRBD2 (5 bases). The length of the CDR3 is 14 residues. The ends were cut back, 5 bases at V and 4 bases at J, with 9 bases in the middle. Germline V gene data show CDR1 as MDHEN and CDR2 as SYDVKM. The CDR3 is CASSEGTGANVLTF. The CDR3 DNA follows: TGTGCCAGCAGTGAGGGTACCGGGGCCAACGTCCTGACTTTC. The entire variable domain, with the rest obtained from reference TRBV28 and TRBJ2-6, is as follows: DVKVTQSSRYLVKRTGEKVFLECVQDMDHENMFWYRQDPGLGLRLIYFSYDVKMKEKGDIPEGYSVSREKKERFSLILESASTNQTSMYLCASSEGTGANVLTFGAGSRLTVL.